This T cell receptor (beta chain) was sequenced for a study of glioma-infiltrating T cells. Broader study findings: Above-expected tissue-blood divergence occurred in all gliomas, most in low-grade ones. Tissue and blood shared very few CDR3 sequences.

This clonotype was recorded at least ten times. Its matching antigen is unknown. The iRepertoire nested amplicon-rescue multiplex PCR amplified TCR alpha and beta CDR3s from RNA. Input was roughly 85-450 ng of tissue mRNA or PBMC total RNA. TCRdb re-analysed the multiplex PCR reads in MiXCR, keeping a single row per CDR3 protein. This sample carries 100,000 to 150,000 distinct CDR3 sequences, 20% to 25% of them seen once, and the ten largest clones take about 16%. The CDR3 is 15 residues long. Germline V gene lookup returns CDR1 SGHNT and CDR2 YYREEE (reference sequence). The ends lost 5 bases at V and 1 base at J; junction bases unmatched: 7.

The TCR sequence derives from a human donor with low-grade glioma or glioblastoma, undergoing nonglioma brain surgery, or in good health (not recorded which). This chain uses TRBV5-4 with TRBJ2-7; TRBD1 matches 9 bases. Source material: glioma tissue, nonneoplastic brain tissue, or PBMCs (not recorded which). The CDR3 region has the DNA TGTGCCAGCAGTGGCGGACAGGGGTCATCCTACGAGCAGTACTTC. Translation gives CASSGGQGSSYEQYF.